These T cell receptor beta chains were read from a single sample in a study of blood T cell repertoires in COVID-19. Generated by immunoSEQ multiplex PCR, the TCRdb table keeps only in-frame clones and is missing some. The table includes some 320,000 clones, 85% to 95% detected once. Sequencing used PBMCs or T cells enriched from blood (not recorded which). The receptors come from a woman in her 30s who had been exposed to COVID-19. CDR3s include the opening cysteine and the closing phenylalanine or tryptophan. A D gene is named only where the DNA matches it firmly. Not all rows give a size; the values are once, few, many and, for expanded clones, a class.

d_gene: NA
j_gene: TRBJ1-5
abundance: NA
len: 14
v_gene: TRBV7-6
CDR3nt: TGTGCCAGCAGCTCCCGACAGGGCAATCAGCCCCAGCATTTT
CDR3aa: CASSSRQGNQPQHF

d_gene: TRBD1
j_gene: TRBJ1-4
abundance: NA
len: 14
v_gene: TRBV7-9
CDR3nt: TGTGCCAGCAGTAACAGGGGGACTAATGAAAAACTGTTTTTT
CDR3aa: CASSNRGTNEKLFF

d_gene: NA
j_gene: TRBJ1-4
abundance: NA
len: 15
v_gene: TRBV2
CDR3nt: TGTGCCAGCACCCCAACCGGGTCAAGTAATGAAAAACTGTTTTTT
CDR3aa: CASTPTGSSNEKLFF

d_gene: NA
j_gene: TRBJ1-5
abundance: NA
len: 15
v_gene: TRBV6-5
CDR3nt: TGTGCCAGCAGCGCCAGGGGAATGGGCAATCAGCCCCAGCATTTT
CDR3aa: CASSARGMGNQPQHF

d_gene: TRBD1
j_gene: TRBJ1-1
abundance: NA
len: 16
v_gene: TRBV5-1
CDR3nt: TGCGCCAGCAGCACGGGACAGGGGAAAACGTACACTGAAGCTTTCTTT
CDR3aa: CASSTGQGKTYTEAFF

d_gene: TRBD1
j_gene: TRBJ1-1
abundance: NA
len: 16
v_gene: TRBV19
CDR3nt: TGTGCCAGTAGGAGACCCCGGGACAGCCTTAACACTGAAGCTTTCTTT
CDR3aa: CASRRPRDSLNTEAFF

d_gene: TRBD2
j_gene: TRBJ2-3
abundance: NA
len: 15
v_gene: TRBV3-1/TRBV3-2
CDR3nt: TGTGCCAGCAGCCGGAGCGGGGGGGCGGGCGATACGCAGTATTTT
CDR3aa: CASSRSGGAGDTQYF

d_gene: TRBD1
j_gene: TRBJ1-5
abundance: NA
len: 15
v_gene: TRBV4-1
CDR3nt: TGCGCCAGCAGCCACCAGGACAGGGGGCTTCAGCCCCAGCATTTT
CDR3aa: CASSHQDRGLQPQHF

d_gene: TRBD1
j_gene: TRBJ2-5
abundance: NA
len: 14
v_gene: TRBV10-3
CDR3nt: TGTGCCATCAGTGGCGGGACAGGGCAAGAGACCCAGTACTTC
CDR3aa: CAISGGTGQETQYF

d_gene: NA
j_gene: TRBJ1-2
abundance: NA
len: 13
v_gene: TRBV12-3/TRBV12-4
CDR3nt: TGTGCCAGCAGTCCGGACAGCAACTATGGCTACACCTTC
CDR3aa: CASSPDSNYGYTF

d_gene: NA
j_gene: TRBJ2-7
abundance: NA
len: 13
v_gene: TRBV15
CDR3nt: TGTGCCACCAGCAGAGATATCGGTTACGAGCAGTACTTC
CDR3aa: CATSRDIGYEQYF

d_gene: NA
j_gene: TRBJ1-4
abundance: NA
len: 14
v_gene: TRBV6-5
CDR3nt: TGTGCCAGCGTGCCTCAGTGGCTAGGTGAAAAACTGTTTTTT
CDR3aa: CASVPQWLGEKLFF

d_gene: NA
j_gene: TRBJ1-2
abundance: NA
len: 13
v_gene: TRBV6-2/TRBV6-3
CDR3nt: TGTGCCAGCAGTTACTCGGCAGGGTATGGCTACACCTTC
CDR3aa: CASSYSAGYGYTF

d_gene: TRBD2
j_gene: TRBJ2-2
abundance: NA
len: 14
v_gene: TRBV7-3
CDR3nt: TGTGCCAGTGGACGGGGGGGCCACACCGGGGAGCTGTTTTTT
CDR3aa: CASGRGGHTGELFF

d_gene: NA
j_gene: TRBJ2-3
abundance: NA
len: 17
v_gene: TRBV4-2
CDR3nt: TGTGCCAGCAGCCTCGGAATGGACCGGGGGTACACAGATACGCAGTATTTT
CDR3aa: CASSLGMDRGYTDTQYF

d_gene: TRBD2
j_gene: TRBJ2-5
abundance: many
len: 15
v_gene: TRBV11-3
CDR3nt: TGTGCCAGCAGTTCGGGACTAGCGGGGTTGGAGACCCAGTACTTC
CDR3aa: CASSSGLAGLETQYF

d_gene: TRBD1
j_gene: TRBJ1-1
abundance: once
len: 15
v_gene: TRBV9
CDR3nt: TGTGCCAGCAGCGCGGGGACAGGGCGGAACACTGAAGCTTTCTTT
CDR3aa: CASSAGTGRNTEAFF

d_gene: NA
j_gene: TRBJ2-1
abundance: once
len: 14
v_gene: TRBV6-5
CDR3nt: TGTGCCAGCAGTTACTCGTCCAGGGGCAATGAGCAGTTCTTC
CDR3aa: CASSYSSRGNEQFF

d_gene: NA
j_gene: TRBJ1-1
abundance: once
len: 15
v_gene: TRBV6-5
CDR3nt: TGTGCCAGCAGTTACTCACGGGAAATGAACACTGAAGCTTTCTTT
CDR3aa: CASSYSREMNTEAFF

d_gene: TRBD1
j_gene: TRBJ1-5
abundance: NA
len: 14
v_gene: TRBV2
CDR3nt: TGTGCCAGCAGTTTTGACAGGGTCGATCAGCCCCAGCATTTT
CDR3aa: CASSFDRVDQPQHF

d_gene: TRBD1
j_gene: TRBJ1-5
abundance: NA
len: 13
v_gene: TRBV25-1
CDR3nt: TGTGCCAGCAGGGGACAGGGCAATCAGCCCCAGCATTTT
CDR3aa: CASRGQGNQPQHF

d_gene: TRBD2
j_gene: TRBJ2-7
abundance: NA
len: 14
v_gene: TRBV5-4
CDR3nt: TGTGCCAGCAGCCTTACTAGCGGAACTTACGAGCAGTACTTC
CDR3aa: CASSLTSGTYEQYF

d_gene: NA
j_gene: TRBJ1-2
abundance: NA
len: 15
v_gene: TRBV27
CDR3nt: TGTGCCAGCAGTCTCAGGGCCCGGCACCACTATGGCTACACCTTC
CDR3aa: CASSLRARHHYGYTF

d_gene: NA
j_gene: TRBJ1-5
abundance: NA
len: 13
v_gene: TRBV7-2
CDR3nt: TGTGCCAGCAGCGGACAAGGGTATCAGCCCCAGCATTTT
CDR3aa: CASSGQGYQPQHF

d_gene: NA
j_gene: TRBJ1-5
abundance: few
len: 13
v_gene: TRBV6-5
CDR3nt: TGTGCCAGCTTCAGGGAAAAGGGTCAGCCCCAGCATTTT
CDR3aa: CASFREKGQPQHF

d_gene: TRBD1
j_gene: TRBJ1-2
abundance: NA
len: 14
v_gene: TRBV6-6
CDR3nt: TGTGCCAGCAAACCGGGACAGGAAACCTATGGCTACACCTTC
CDR3aa: CASKPGQETYGYTF

d_gene: TRBD1
j_gene: TRBJ1-2
abundance: NA
len: 15
v_gene: TRBV13
CDR3nt: TGTGCCAGCAGCTTACTGGGACAGGGAAACTATGGCTACACCTTC
CDR3aa: CASSLLGQGNYGYTF

d_gene: NA
j_gene: TRBJ2-7
abundance: NA
len: 14
v_gene: TRBV7-9
CDR3nt: TGTGCCAGCAGCTCCCCGGGACAAACCTACGAGCAGTACTTC
CDR3aa: CASSSPGQTYEQYF

d_gene: NA
j_gene: TRBJ2-5
abundance: NA
len: 15
v_gene: TRBV7-9
CDR3nt: TGTGCCAGCACCCTCCCACTAGGAAATCCTCTGGCCCAGTACTTC
CDR3aa: CASTLPLGNPLAQYF

d_gene: NA
j_gene: TRBJ1-1
abundance: NA
len: 14
v_gene: TRBV4-1
CDR3nt: TGCGCCAGCAGCTCCAGGGTAGGGGTGGCTGAAGCTTTCTTT
CDR3aa: CASSSRVGVAEAFF

d_gene: TRBD1
j_gene: TRBJ1-4
abundance: NA
len: 15
v_gene: TRBV14
CDR3nt: TGTGCCAGCAGCCAACGCAGGGGGCTAAGGGAAAAACTGTTTTTT
CDR3aa: CASSQRRGLREKLFF

d_gene: TRBD2
j_gene: TRBJ2-5
abundance: once
len: 16
v_gene: TRBV5-4
CDR3nt: TGTGCCAGCAGGGCGAGCGGGGGGGCTTTTTCGGAGACCCAGTACTTC
CDR3aa: CASRASGGAFSETQYF

d_gene: TRBD1
j_gene: TRBJ1-1
abundance: NA
len: 13
v_gene: TRBV19
CDR3nt: TGTGCCAGTATCCCCGGACAGGGAGCTGAAGCTTTCTTT
CDR3aa: CASIPGQGAEAFF

d_gene: NA
j_gene: TRBJ2-2
abundance: NA
len: 15
v_gene: TRBV5-1
CDR3nt: TGCGCCAGCAGCCCGGGGTTCGCAGATACCGGGGAGCTGTTTTTT
CDR3aa: CASSPGFADTGELFF

d_gene: TRBD2
j_gene: TRBJ2-7
abundance: NA
len: 15
v_gene: TRBV2
CDR3nt: TGTGCCAGCAGGACTAGCGGCAAACAATCCTACGAGCAGTACTTC
CDR3aa: CASRTSGKQSYEQYF

d_gene: TRBD2
j_gene: TRBJ2-3
abundance: few
len: 15
v_gene: TRBV9
CDR3nt: TGTGCCAGCAGCGAGGCTAGCGGGGACACAGATACGCAGTATTTT
CDR3aa: CASSEASGDTDTQYF

d_gene: TRBD1
j_gene: TRBJ1-3
abundance: NA
len: 14
v_gene: TRBV19
CDR3nt: TGTGCCAGTAGGGCAGGGGGAACTGGAAACACCATATATTTT
CDR3aa: CASRAGGTGNTIYF

d_gene: TRBD1
j_gene: TRBJ1-5
abundance: NA
len: 16
v_gene: TRBV9
CDR3nt: TGTGCCAGCAGCCCGGGGACAGGGGGTGTCGGACAGCCCCAGCATTTT
CDR3aa: CASSPGTGGVGQPQHF

d_gene: NA
j_gene: TRBJ2-3
abundance: NA
len: 12
v_gene: TRBV9
CDR3nt: TGTGCCAGCAGTCAGGGCACAGATACGCAGTATTTT
CDR3aa: CASSQGTDTQYF

d_gene: NA
j_gene: TRBJ1-1
abundance: NA
len: 15
v_gene: TRBV18
CDR3nt: TGTGCCAGCTCGCCGCTACAGATAATGAACACTGAAGCTTTCTTT
CDR3aa: CASSPLQIMNTEAFF

d_gene: TRBD2
j_gene: TRBJ2-1
abundance: NA
len: 15
v_gene: TRBV7-9
CDR3nt: TGTGCCAGCAGCTTTGGAGGGGGTAGCGGGGATGAGCAGTTCTTC
CDR3aa: CASSFGGGSGDEQFF

d_gene: NA
j_gene: TRBJ1-2
abundance: once
len: 14
v_gene: TRBV24-1
CDR3nt: TGTGCCACCAGTGATGGGAGTGGGGAGGGCGGCTACACCTTC
CDR3aa: CATSDGSGEGGYTF

d_gene: NA
j_gene: TRBJ1-5
abundance: NA
len: 15
v_gene: TRBV5-1
CDR3nt: TGCGCCAGCAGCTTGGGGTCGAGTACCAATCAGCCCCAGCATTTT
CDR3aa: CASSLGSSTNQPQHF

d_gene: TRBD1
j_gene: TRBJ2-5
abundance: NA
len: 13
v_gene: TRBV19
CDR3nt: TGTGCCAGTAGTGACAGGGCCCAAGAGACCCAGTACTTC
CDR3aa: CASSDRAQETQYF

d_gene: TRBD1
j_gene: TRBJ2-5
abundance: NA
len: 16
v_gene: TRBV3-1/TRBV3-2
CDR3nt: TGTGCCAGCAGCCAAGATCGCACAGGGGGTATTGAGACCCAGTACTTC
CDR3aa: CASSQDRTGGIETQYF

d_gene: NA
j_gene: TRBJ1-2
abundance: NA
len: 16
v_gene: TRBV15
CDR3nt: TGTGCCACCAGCAGAGATAGGGACACCTACTTTTATGGCTACACCTTC
CDR3aa: CATSRDRDTYFYGYTF

d_gene: TRBD1
j_gene: TRBJ2-2
abundance: few
len: 19
v_gene: TRBV2
CDR3nt: TGTGCCAGCAGTGACCCCTCCAGGGGGCCTTACGCGAACACCGGGGAGCTGTTTTTT
CDR3aa: CASSDPSRGPYANTGELFF

d_gene: NA
j_gene: TRBJ2-7
abundance: NA
len: 14
v_gene: TRBV6-2/TRBV6-3
CDR3nt: TGTGCCAGCAGTTACCGCCGGGACAAGCGCGAGCAGTACTTC
CDR3aa: CASSYRRDKREQYF

d_gene: TRBD1
j_gene: TRBJ2-7
abundance: few
len: 15
v_gene: TRBV18
CDR3nt: TGTGCCAGCTCACCAACCGGGACAGGGGGCTACGAGCAGTACTTC
CDR3aa: CASSPTGTGGYEQYF

d_gene: NA
j_gene: TRBJ1-2
abundance: NA
len: 13
v_gene: TRBV12-3/TRBV12-4
CDR3nt: TGTGCCAGCAGTTTAGGCAGGTCGTATGGCTACACCTTC
CDR3aa: CASSLGRSYGYTF

d_gene: NA
j_gene: TRBJ2-5
abundance: once
len: 15
v_gene: TRBV7-2
CDR3nt: TGTGCCAGCAGCTCCTGGGGCAGACAGAAAGAGACCCAGTACTTC
CDR3aa: CASSSWGRQKETQYF

d_gene: TRBD2
j_gene: TRBJ2-1
abundance: NA
len: 14
v_gene: TRBV7-9
CDR3nt: TGTGCCAGCAGCCGACTAGCGGGGAGCAATGAGCAGTTCTTC
CDR3aa: CASSRLAGSNEQFF

d_gene: NA
j_gene: TRBJ1-4
abundance: NA
len: 14
v_gene: TRBV27
CDR3nt: TGTGCCAGCAGTTGGGCAGGGGCTAATGAAAAACTGTTTTTT
CDR3aa: CASSWAGANEKLFF